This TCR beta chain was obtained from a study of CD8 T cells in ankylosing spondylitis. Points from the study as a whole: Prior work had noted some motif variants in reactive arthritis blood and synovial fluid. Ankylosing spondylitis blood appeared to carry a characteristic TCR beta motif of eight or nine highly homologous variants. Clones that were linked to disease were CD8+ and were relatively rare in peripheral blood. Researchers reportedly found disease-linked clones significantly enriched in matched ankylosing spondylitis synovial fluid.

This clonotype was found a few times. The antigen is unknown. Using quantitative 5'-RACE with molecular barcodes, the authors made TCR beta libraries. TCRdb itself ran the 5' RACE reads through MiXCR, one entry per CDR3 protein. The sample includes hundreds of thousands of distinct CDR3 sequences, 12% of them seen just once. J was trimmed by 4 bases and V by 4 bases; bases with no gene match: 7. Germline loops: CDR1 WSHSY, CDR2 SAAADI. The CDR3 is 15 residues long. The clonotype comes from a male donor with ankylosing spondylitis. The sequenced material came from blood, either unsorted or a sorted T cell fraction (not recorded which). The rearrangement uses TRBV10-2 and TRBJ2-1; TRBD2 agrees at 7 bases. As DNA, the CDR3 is TGCGCCAGCAGTGCTCTAGCGGTGGGGTACAATGAGCAGTTCTTC. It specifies CASSALAVGYNEQFF.